The 4 T cell receptor beta chains listed next were all sequenced from one sample in a study of technical replicates of blood from a handful of donors. Some clones are missing from TCRdb's copy, which holds only in-frame ones; the method was immunoSEQ multiplex PCR. The sample lists around 95,000 clones; over 85% were seen once. The specimen was T cells isolated from PBMCs. The receptors originated from a human donor in good health.

V usage is TRBV6-5 and J usage is TRBJ1-5, with TRBD1 as a possible D gene (5 bases). V lost 0 bases to trimming and J lost 7 bases, with 13 bases between them. Looked up from germline, CDR1 is MNHEY and CDR2 is SVGAGI. This CDR3 has 15 amino acids. The CDR3 sequence: CASSYSGTGDQPQHF. As DNA, the CDR3 is TGTGCCAGCAGTTACTCGGGTACAGGTGACCAGCCCCAGCATTTT.

The rearrangement joins TRBV18 to TRBJ1-2; 8 bases align to TRBD1. In germline, CDR1 is KGHSH, CDR2 LQKENI. This CDR3 contains 14 residues. V lost 4 bases, J lost 4 bases, and 5 bases stayed unmatched. The CDR3 nucleotides are TGTGCCAGCTCACGACAGGGGTCTAGCTATGGCTACACCTTC. It translates to CASSRQGSSYGYTF.

The sample holds one count of this clone. This sequence joins TRBV6-1 and TRBJ1-2; no clear D. Per germline, CDR1 MNHNS and CDR2 SASEGT. This CDR3 region has 15 residues. The V end lost 3 bases, the J end lost 4 bases, and 15 bases lay between the germline ends. CDR3 residues: CASSDSLLAGYGYTF. CDR3 coding DNA: TGTGCCAGCAGTGACTCCCTCCTAGCAGGCTATGGCTACACCTTC.

As for this clone: A read error may account for a junction end that differs from germline. V is TRBV7-2 and J is TRBJ1-6; D is unresolved. This CDR3 is 16 amino acids long. Germline CDR1 is SGHTA and CDR2 is FQGNSA. The CDR3 spells CASSLRPTITSSTLHF. DNA for the CDR3: TGTGCCAGCAGCTTACGCCCGACAATAACGAGTTCAACCCTCCACTTT. Variable domain in full (rest from reference TRBV7-2 and TRBJ1-6): GAGVSQSPSNKVTEKGKDVELRCDPISGHTALYWYRQSLGQGLEFLIYFQGNSAPDKSGLPSDRFSAERTGGSVSTLTIQRTQQEDSAVYLCASSLRPTITSSTLHFGNGTRLTVT.